This T cell receptor (beta chain) came from a study of CD8+ T cells in alopecia areata. The wider study: People stayed on tofacitinib for 6 to 18 months, then stopped the drug for 6 months. Study-wide results and limits: Against the mouse data, patients shared TCRs less clearly, possibly for HLA reasons.

Reverse transcription of extracted RNA yielded cDNA, which provided the sequencing template. The table came from immunoSEQ multiplex PCR; TCRdb's copy has only in-frame clones and leaves some out. The sample lists about 250,000 clones, roughly two thirds occurring once. With respect to this clone: Its antigen is unknown.

The CDR3 loop spans 12 amino acids. Germline CDR1 and CDR2: SQVTM and ANQGSEA. Trimming removed 5 bases from V and 4 bases from J, with 9 bases in between. The rearrangement joins TRBV29-1 to TRBJ1-3; D ambiguous. The sequencing used CD4+ T cells sorted from blood, collected at week 0. The receptor comes from a human donor with alopecia areata. The CDR3 DNA sequence: TGCAGCGTTCGGGAGTCCGGAAACACCATATATTTT. Protein product: CSVRESGNTIYF. The whole variable domain, filled in from reference TRBV29-1 and TRBJ1-3, reads SAVISQKPSRDICQRGTSLTIQCQVDSQVTMMFWYRQQPGQSLTLIATANQGSEATYESGFVIDKFPISRPNLTFSTLTVSNMSPEDSSIYLCSVRESGNTIYFGEGSWLTVV.